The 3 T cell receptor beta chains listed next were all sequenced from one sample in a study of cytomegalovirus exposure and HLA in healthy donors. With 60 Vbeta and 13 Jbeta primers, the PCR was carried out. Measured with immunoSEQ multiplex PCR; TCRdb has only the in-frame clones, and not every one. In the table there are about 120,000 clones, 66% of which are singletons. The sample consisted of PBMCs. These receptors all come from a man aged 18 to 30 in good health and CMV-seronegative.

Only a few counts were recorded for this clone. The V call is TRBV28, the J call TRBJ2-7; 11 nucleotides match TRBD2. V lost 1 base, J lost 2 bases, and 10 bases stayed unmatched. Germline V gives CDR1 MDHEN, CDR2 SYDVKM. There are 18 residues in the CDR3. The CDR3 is CASSLLSTTSGTPYEQYF. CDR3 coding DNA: TGTGCCAGCAGTTTATTATCGACGACTAGCGGGACCCCCTACGAGCAGTACTTC.

The CDR3 reads CASSLRDRAYEQYF. The DNA of the CDR3 is TGTGCCAGTAGTCTCCGGGACAGGGCCTACGAGCAGTACTTC. The chain employs TRBV19 and TRBJ2-7; 9 nucleotides line up with TRBD1. The CDR3 is made up of 14 amino acids. The germline CDR1 and CDR2 sequences are LNHDA and SQIVND (reference sequence). V was clipped by 5 bases and J by 2 bases; unmatched bases: 4. The entire variable domain, with the rest obtained from reference TRBV19 and TRBJ2-7, is as follows: DGGITQSPKYLFRKEGQNVTLSCEQNLNHDAMYWYRQDPGQGLRLIYYSQIVNDFQKGDIAEGYSVSREKKESFPLTVTSAQKNPTAFYLCASSLRDRAYEQYFGPGTRLTVT.

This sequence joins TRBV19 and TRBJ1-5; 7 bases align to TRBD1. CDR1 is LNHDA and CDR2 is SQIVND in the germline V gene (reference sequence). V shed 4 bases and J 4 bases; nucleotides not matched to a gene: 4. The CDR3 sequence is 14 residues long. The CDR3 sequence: CASSTPGGNQPQHF. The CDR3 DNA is TGTGCCAGTAGTACCCCAGGGGGAAATCAGCCCCAGCATTTT.